Included here is one T cell receptor beta chain sequence, with context. Its antigen is still unknown. Base-call qualities are not available, and no considerably larger clone is one nucleotide away. From the cysteine through the phenylalanine, the CDR3 covers 15 amino acids. Only the CDR3 region is kept as DNA, spanning 45 bases read in frame from base 1. In the germline V gene, CDR1 corresponds to SGDLS and CDR2 to YYNGEE. The trim is 0 bases for V and 2 bases for J, with a gap of 10 bases between the germline ends. The sample is drawn from a study of blood T cell repertoires in COVID-19 (dated by TCRdb to the early 2020s). About the study as a whole: Samples from collaborators originated in the United States, Italy and Spain and spanned both the acute and convalescent phases of COVID-19. The prospective study material was composed of cDNA or gDNA derived from T cells, B-cell-depleted T cells, or PBMCs. Subjects who had been exposed to COVID-19, were actively infected with it, or had recovered from it provided the deeply sampled blood TCRbeta repertoires that made up the dataset. The repertoires were released in a freely available public database intended as a resource for research on the immune response to SARS-CoV-2. The samples were drawn from two sources: the first 160 participants of the ongoing ImmuneRACE study, and some 1,300 subjects contributed by 6 global collaborators. Nearly every sample came with metadata listing a de-identified subject ID, COVID-19 status, age in years and sex. Where HLA class I and class II types were available, the types were taken from metadata supplied by the sample provider, not from assay-based typing.

Collaborating institutions collected whole blood in K2EDTA tubes following their own protocols. For TCRbeta analysis, collaborator samples were shipped as frozen whole blood, as isolated PBMCs, or as DNA extracted from either sample type. What the work shows at the level of the full study, not this receptor alone: How much clinical and demographic metadata was included differed by source and by participant, and the metadata was provided uncurated.

TCRbeta CDR3 regions were amplified from genomic DNA by means of the immunoSEQ Assay, a bias-controlled multiplex PCR. On the authors' methods: Within the assay, amplification of reference gene primers was used to estimate how many nucleated cells each sample contained. Sequence reads were collapsed and filtered to measure the absolute abundance of every unique TCRbeta CDR3 rearrangement. Productive Simpson clonality was computed per sample as the square root of Simpson's diversity index over productive rearrangements. The immuneACCESS repertoire file appears here via TCRdb, limited to in-frame rearrangements. These files lack a portion of the clones; in checked studies, under half of the deficit traces to unresolved V genes, and the cause of the others is not known. That table gives V, J and clone size, and the DNA gave D and trimming. The sample table lists tens of thousands of clones, about four fifths of them with a count of one. The ten largest account for 5.3% of the sample.

The chain employs TRBV9 and TRBJ2-3, with the D gene too uncertain to name. This sequence was found in a man aged 45 to 65 with active COVID-19. The source material was peripheral blood. The encoded CDR3 is CASSVAGFTTDTQYF. The DNA sequence is given as TGTGCCAGCAGCGTAGCGGGTTTTACCACAGATACGCAGTATTTT.